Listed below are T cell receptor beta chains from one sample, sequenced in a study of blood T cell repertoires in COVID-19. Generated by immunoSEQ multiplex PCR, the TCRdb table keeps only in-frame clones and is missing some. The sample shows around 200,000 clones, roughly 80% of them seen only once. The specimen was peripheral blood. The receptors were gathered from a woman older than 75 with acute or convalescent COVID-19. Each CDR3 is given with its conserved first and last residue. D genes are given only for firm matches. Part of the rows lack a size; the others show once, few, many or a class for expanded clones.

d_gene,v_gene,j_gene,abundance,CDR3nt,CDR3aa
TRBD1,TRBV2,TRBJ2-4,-,TGTGCCAGCAGTGAGGACAGGGCTATAGCCAAAAACATTCAGTACTTC,CASSEDRAIAKNIQYF
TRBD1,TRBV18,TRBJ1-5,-,TGTGCCAGCTCACCATCGACAGGGGACAATCAGCCCCAGCATTTT,CASSPSTGDNQPQHF
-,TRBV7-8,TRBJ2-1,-,TGTGCCAGCAGCCAGCTATCCAATGAGCAGTTCTTC,CASSQLSNEQFF
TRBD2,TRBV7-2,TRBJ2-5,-,TGTGCCAGCAGCTTAATTAGCGGGCAAGAGACCCAGTACTTC,CASSLISGQETQYF
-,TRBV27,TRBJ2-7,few,TGTGCCAGCAGTTTACGAGGGTTAGACTCCTACGAGCAGTACTTC,CASSLRGLDSYEQYF
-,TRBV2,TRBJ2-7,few,TGTGCCAGCAGTGAGAGGGGGACGGGCGAGCAGTACTTC,CASSERGTGEQYF
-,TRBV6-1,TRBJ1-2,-,TGTGCCAGCAGTGAAGTGAGGGTGGCAGGGAGGGATGGCTACACCTTC,CASSEVRVAGRDGYTF
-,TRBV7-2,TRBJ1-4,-,TGTGCCAGCAGCTTAGACAGAAGTAATGAAAAACTGTTTTTT,CASSLDRSNEKLFF
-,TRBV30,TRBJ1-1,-,TGTGCCTGGAATCCCAGGGGTGAGGCTGAAGCTTTCTTT,CAWNPRGEAEAFF
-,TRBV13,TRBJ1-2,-,TGTGCCAGCAGCACCGACAGAGGCTCCTATGGCTACACCTTC,CASSTDRGSYGYTF
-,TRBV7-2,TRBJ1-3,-,TGTGCCAGCAGCTCGCAGGGACTCCTCTCTGGAAACACCATATATTTT,CASSSQGLLSGNTIYF
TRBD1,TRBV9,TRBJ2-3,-,TGTGCCAGCAGCGTAACCCCGACAGGGGGCAGCACAGATACGCAGTATTTT,CASSVTPTGGSTDTQYF
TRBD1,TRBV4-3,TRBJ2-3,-,TGCGCCAGCAGCCAAGGCGGACAGGGGGCAGATACGCAGTATTTT,CASSQGGQGADTQYF
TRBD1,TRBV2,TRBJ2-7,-,TGTGCCAGCAATACAGGGGGCCCCGGTTACGAGCAGTACTTC,CASNTGGPGYEQYF
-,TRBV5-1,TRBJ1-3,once,TGCGCCAGCAGCCAACAGGGCTCTGGAAACACCATATATTTT,CASSQQGSGNTIYF
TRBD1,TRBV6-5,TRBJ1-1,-,TGTGCCAGTGGACAGGGGAACACTGAAGCTTTCTTT,CASGQGNTEAFF
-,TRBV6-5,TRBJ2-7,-,TGTGCCAGCAGTTACGAAGTTAGTCCCTCCTACGAGCAGTACTTC,CASSYEVSPSYEQYF
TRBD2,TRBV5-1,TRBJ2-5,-,TGCGCCAGCAGCTTGGAGAATAGCGGGCCTATTTGGGAGACCCAGTACTTC,CASSLENSGPIWETQYF
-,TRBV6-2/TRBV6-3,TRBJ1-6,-,TGTGCCAGCAGTCGCCAGGCCGTCTATAATTCACCCCTCCACTTT,CASSRQAVYNSPLHF
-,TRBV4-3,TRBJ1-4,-,TGCGCCAGCAGCCAAGAAAGGGGTCGGAAACTGTTTTTT,CASSQERGRKLFF
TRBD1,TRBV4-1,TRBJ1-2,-,TGCGCCAGCAGCCAAGTGTCGTCAGGGGGCTTCTATGGCTACACCTTC,CASSQVSSGGFYGYTF
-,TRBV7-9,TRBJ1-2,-,TGTGCCAGCAGCCGTACCAGGGGAGACTATGGCTACACCTTC,CASSRTRGDYGYTF
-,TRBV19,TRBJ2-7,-,TGTGCCAGTAGTATTGGCGGCTCAACCTACGAGCAGTACTTC,CASSIGGSTYEQYF
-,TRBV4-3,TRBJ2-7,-,TGCGCCAGCAGCCAAGAATACAGGGAATACGAGCAGTACTTC,CASSQEYREYEQYF
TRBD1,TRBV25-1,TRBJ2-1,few,TGTGCCAGCAGTGATGGGTATACCGGGACAGGGGGTATGAATGAGCAGTTCTTC,CASSDGYTGTGGMNEQFF
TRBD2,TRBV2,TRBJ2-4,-,TGTGCCAGCAGTGAAGTCGAAGGGCCGGGGGGAAACATTCAGTACTTC,CASSEVEGPGGNIQYF
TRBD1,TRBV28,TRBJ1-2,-,TGTGCCAGCAGCGTGACAGGGTATGGCTACACCTTC,CASSVTGYGYTF
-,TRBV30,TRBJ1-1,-,TGTGCCTGGAGTGTTTCCAGGGACACTGAAGCTTTCTTT,CAWSVSRDTEAFF
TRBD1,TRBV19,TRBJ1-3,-,TGTGCCAGTATCCCCGGGACAGGCATTTCTGGAAACACCATATATTTT,CASIPGTGISGNTIYF
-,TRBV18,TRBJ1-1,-,TGTGCCAGCTCACCACCGATGGTACAAGCGGGTGAAGCTTTCTTT,CASSPPMVQAGEAFF